This T cell receptor beta chain was captured in a study of T-cell memory formation after mild COVID-19. About the research overall: The two donors had largely donor-specific TCR clusters.

The TCR alpha and TCR beta cDNA libraries, bearing sample barcodes and UMIs, were generated by 5'RACE using constant-segment primers. TCRdb ran MiXCR on the 5' RACE reads and lists one entry per CDR3 protein. Among 400,000 or so distinct CDR3 sequences listed, over 20% were seen once. Regarding the study as a whole: Memory cells collected pre-infection included some clones that later responded, suggesting cross-reactive memory joined. Largely, contracting CD4+ clones fell within CM and EM, and contracting CD8+ clones within EMRA.

A note on this clonotype: Its antigen is not known.

The CDR3 contains 13 residues. Trimming removed 4 bases from V and 4 bases from J, with 8 bases in between. CDR1 and CDR2 from the germline V gene are KGHDR and SFDVKD. The sample comprised PBMCs or a T cell subset sorted from them (not recorded which). V usage is TRBV24-1 and J usage is TRBJ2-3; D gene uncertain. This clonotype was sampled from an adult woman who had mild COVID-19 (a few samples of this study predate the infection). Cell type and time point are not known. Here the CDR3 reads CATSDPFSDTQYF. CDR3 DNA: TGTGCCACCAGTGACCCCTTCTCAGATACGCAGTATTTT.